What follows are 6 T cell receptor beta chains derived from one specimen sequenced in a study of CD8 T cells in ankylosing spondylitis. Notes on the study in general: A motif of 8 or 9 highly homologous TCR beta variants was seen as apparently characteristic of ankylosing spondylitis blood.

Their target antigens are unknown. TCRdb reanalysed the 5' RACE reads using MiXCR and keeps one entry per CDR3 protein. Among hundreds of thousands of distinct CDR3 sequences listed, roughly 10% were seen once. Material: blood, either unsorted or a sorted T cell fraction (not recorded which). The receptors here all came from a male donor with ankylosing spondylitis.

In its sample, this clonotype was seen a few times. The chain employs TRBV24-1 and TRBJ2-5; D possibly corresponds to TRBD1 (5 bases). Germline CDR1 and CDR2: KGHDR and SFDVKD. The CDR3 consists of 13 residues. V was pared by 4 bases and J by 4 bases, with 9 bases between. The CDR3 nucleotides are TGTGCCACCAGTGAAACAGGTTCAGAGACCCAGTACTTC. It translates to CATSETGSETQYF.

This clonotype occurred a few times. The gene calls are TRBV7-2 and TRBJ2-3, with unresolved D. Per germline, CDR1 SGHTA and CDR2 FQGNSA. V lost 2 bases and J 2 bases, leaving 11 bases between the germline ends. This CDR3 is 15 amino acids long. This chain's CDR3 is CASSLWSGITDTQYF. The CDR3 DNA reads TGTGCCAGCAGCTTATGGTCCGGAATCACAGATACGCAGTATTTT.

This clonotype appeared a few times. This chain joins TRBV20-1 and TRBJ1-5; D is possibly TRBD1 (5 bases). With 5 bases removed from V and 3 bases from J, the gap between germline ends came to 17 bases. CDR1 is DFQATT and CDR2 is SNEGSKA in the germline V gene (reference sequence). The CDR3 totals 15 residues. The CDR3 is CSAAKRGLVNQPQHF. The CDR3 region has the DNA TGCAGTGCTGCCAAGCGGGGGTTGGTCAATCAGCCCCAGCATTTT.

The sample holds a few counts of this clonotype. CDR3 amino acids: CASSVGGGYDTGELFF. For the CDR3, the DNA is TGTGCCAGCAGCGTAGGCGGGGGTTACGACACCGGGGAGCTGTTTTTT. This rearrangement joins TRBV9 to TRBJ2-2, with 7 nucleotides matching TRBD2. CDR1 SGDLS and CDR2 YYNGEE come from the germline V gene. This CDR3 comprises 16 residues. V dropped 0 bases and J dropped 3; count of bases not matched to a gene: 5.

Only a few counts were recorded for this clonotype. This chain links TRBV18 with TRBJ1-1; TRBD1 might be the D (5 bases). The CDR3 has 13 amino acids. Between the trimmed V and J ends, which lost 2 bases and 5 bases, there was a span of 9 bases. Germline CDR1 KGHSH, CDR2 LQKENI. CDR3 coding DNA: TGTGCCAGCTCACCAAGCAGGGAAACTGAAGCTTTCTTT. Its translation is CASSPSRETEAFF.

This clonotype was recorded a few times. The V and J genes are TRBV6-5 and TRBJ1-1; D call uncertain. In germline, CDR1 is MNHEY, CDR2 SVGAGI. This CDR3 spans 11 amino acids. Trimming removed 6 bases at V and 11 bases at J, with 13 bases between. Here the CDR3 DNA reads TGTGCCAGCAGGTACGGGGTTACTGCTTTCTTT. Protein product: CASRYGVTAFF.